This T cell receptor (beta chain) was found in a study of glioma-infiltrating T cells. V shed 0 bases and J shed 7 bases, with 13 bases lying between them. The CDR3 covers 16 residues. CDR1 is LGHNA, CDR2 YSLEER, per germline. Whole-study results and caveats: Above-expected tissue-blood divergence occurred in all gliomas, most in low-grade ones. Tissue and blood shared very few CDR3 sequences.

Using RNA template, CDR3s of TCR alpha and beta were amplified with iRepertoire arm-PCR. One-step reverse transcription and amplification started from roughly 100-400 ng of tissue mRNA or PBMC total RNA. One entry per CDR3 protein results from TCRdb running MiXCR on the multiplex PCR reads. The data contain 150,000 to 200,000 distinct CDR3 sequences, more than 25% of them singletons. This clonotype was seen at least ten times. Its antigen is not known. The V and J genes are TRBV4-3 and TRBJ1-6, with D perhaps matching TRBD1 (5 bases). Material for sequencing was glioma tissue, nonneoplastic brain tissue, or PBMCs (not recorded which). This TCR was recovered from a human donor with low-grade glioma or glioblastoma, undergoing nonglioma brain surgery, or in good health (not recorded which). CDR3 sequence (DNA): TGCGCCAGCAGCCAAGAGCCCGGGGGTGTGAATTCACCCCTCCACTTT. Residues: CASSQEPGGVNSPLHF.